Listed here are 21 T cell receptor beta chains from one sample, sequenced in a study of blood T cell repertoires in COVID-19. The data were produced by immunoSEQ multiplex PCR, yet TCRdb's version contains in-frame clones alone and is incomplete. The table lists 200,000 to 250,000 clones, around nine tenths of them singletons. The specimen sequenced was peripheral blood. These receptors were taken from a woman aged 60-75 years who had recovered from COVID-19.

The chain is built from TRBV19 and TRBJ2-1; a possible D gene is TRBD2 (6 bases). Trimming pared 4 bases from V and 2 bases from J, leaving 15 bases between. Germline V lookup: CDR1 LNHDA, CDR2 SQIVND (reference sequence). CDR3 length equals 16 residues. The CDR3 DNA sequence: TGTGCCAGTAGTAGGACATTGGGGGGAACCTACAATGAGCAGTTCTTC. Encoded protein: CASSRTLGGTYNEQFF.

CDR3 region: CATSRDVGTGGEKLFF. CDR3 nucleotides: TGTGCCACCAGCAGAGATGTAGGGACAGGGGGCGAAAAACTGTTTTTT. This chain links TRBV15 with TRBJ1-4, with 12 bases that match TRBD1. The CDR3 is 16 amino acids. V gave up 0 bases and J gave up 8 bases; unmatched junction bases: 4. Germline CDR1 reads LNHNV; CDR2 reads YYDKDF (reference sequence).

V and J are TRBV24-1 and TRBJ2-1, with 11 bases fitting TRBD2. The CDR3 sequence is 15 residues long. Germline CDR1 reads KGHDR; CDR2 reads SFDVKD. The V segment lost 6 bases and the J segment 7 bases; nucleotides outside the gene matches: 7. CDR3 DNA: TGTGCCACCAGTTCAACTAGCGGGGGTGGAAATGAGCAGTTCTTC. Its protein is CATSSTSGGGNEQFF.

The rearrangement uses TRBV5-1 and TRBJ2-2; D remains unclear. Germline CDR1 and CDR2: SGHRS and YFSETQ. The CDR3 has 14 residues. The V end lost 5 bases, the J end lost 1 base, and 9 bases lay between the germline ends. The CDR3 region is CASRQSGNTGELFF. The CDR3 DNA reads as TGCGCCAGCAGGCAGTCGGGGAACACCGGGGAGCTGTTTTTT. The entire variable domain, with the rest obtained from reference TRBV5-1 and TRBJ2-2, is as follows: KAGVTQTPRYLIKTRGQQVTLSCSPISGHRSVSWYQQTPGQGLQFLFEYFSETQRNKGNFPGRFSGRQFSNSRSEMNVSTLELGDSALYLCASRQSGNTGELFFGEGSRLTVL.

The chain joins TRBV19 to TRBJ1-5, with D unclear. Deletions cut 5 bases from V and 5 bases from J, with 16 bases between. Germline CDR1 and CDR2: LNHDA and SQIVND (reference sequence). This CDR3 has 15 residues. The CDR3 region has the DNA TGTGCCAGTAGTGCCTCAGGTGGTTGGGATCAGCCCCAGCATTTT. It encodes CASSASGGWDQPQHF.

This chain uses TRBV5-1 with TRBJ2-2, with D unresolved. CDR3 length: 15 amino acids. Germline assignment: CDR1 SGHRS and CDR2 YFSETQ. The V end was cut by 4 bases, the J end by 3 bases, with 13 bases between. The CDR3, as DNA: TGCGCCAGCAGCCCGACAAGACCTCACACCGGGGAGCTGTTTTTT. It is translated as CASSPTRPHTGELFF. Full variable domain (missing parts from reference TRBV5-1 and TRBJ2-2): KAGVTQTPRYLIKTRGQQVTLSCSPISGHRSVSWYQQTPGQGLQFLFEYFSETQRNKGNFPGRFSGRQFSNSRSEMNVSTLELGDSALYLCASSPTRPHTGELFFGEGSRLTVL.

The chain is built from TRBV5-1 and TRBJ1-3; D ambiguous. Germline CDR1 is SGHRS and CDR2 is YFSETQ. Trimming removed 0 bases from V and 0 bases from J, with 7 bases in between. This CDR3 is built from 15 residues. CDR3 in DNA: TGCGCCAGCAGCTTGGTACCGGGCTCTGGAAACACCATATATTTT. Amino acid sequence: CASSLVPGSGNTIYF.

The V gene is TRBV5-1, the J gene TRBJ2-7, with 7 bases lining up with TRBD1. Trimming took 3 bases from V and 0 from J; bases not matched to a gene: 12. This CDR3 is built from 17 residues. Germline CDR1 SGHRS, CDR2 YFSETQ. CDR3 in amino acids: CASSWGRQGPSSYEQYF. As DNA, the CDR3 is TGCGCCAGCAGCTGGGGTAGACAGGGCCCGAGCTCCTACGAGCAGTACTTC.

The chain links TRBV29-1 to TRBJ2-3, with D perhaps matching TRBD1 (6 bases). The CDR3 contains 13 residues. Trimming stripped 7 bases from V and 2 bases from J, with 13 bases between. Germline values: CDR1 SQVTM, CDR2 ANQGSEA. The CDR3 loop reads CSERDTSTDTQYF. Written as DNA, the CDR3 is TGCAGCGAAAGGGACACTTCCACAGATACGCAGTATTTT.

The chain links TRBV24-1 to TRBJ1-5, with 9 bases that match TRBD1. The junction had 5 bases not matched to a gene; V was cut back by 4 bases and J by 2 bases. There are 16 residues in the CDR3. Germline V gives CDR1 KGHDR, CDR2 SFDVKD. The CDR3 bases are TGTGCCACCAGTGACTCGGACAGGGGAGGCAATCAGCCCCAGCATTTT. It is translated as CATSDSDRGGNQPQHF.

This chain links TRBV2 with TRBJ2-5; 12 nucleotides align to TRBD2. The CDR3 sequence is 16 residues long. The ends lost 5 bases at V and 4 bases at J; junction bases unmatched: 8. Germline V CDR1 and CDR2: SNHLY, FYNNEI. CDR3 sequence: CASSTSGGRPTETQYF. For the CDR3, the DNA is TGTGCCAGCAGTACTAGCGGGGGGAGGCCTACAGAGACCCAGTACTTC.

The chain's CDR3 is CASSLRQTTQYF. The CDR3 DNA reads as TGTGCCAGCAGTTTAAGACAGACAACGCAGTATTTT. V usage is TRBV12-3 or TRBV12-4 and J usage is TRBJ2-3; possibly TRBD1 for D (5 bases). The CDR3 is 12 amino acids. Deletions cut 2 bases from V and 9 bases from J, with 9 bases between.

This chain's CDR3 is CASSQEIGWRGGPDTQYF. DNA for the CDR3: TGTGCCAGCAGCCAAGAAATAGGCTGGCGGGGGGGACCAGATACGCAGTATTTT. V usage is TRBV4-2 and J usage is TRBJ2-3; 9 positions match TRBD2. The V segment lost 0 bases and the J segment 4 bases; nucleotides outside the gene matches: 11. The V gene's germline CDR1 is LGHNA and CDR2 YNFKEQ. The CDR3 totals 18 residues.

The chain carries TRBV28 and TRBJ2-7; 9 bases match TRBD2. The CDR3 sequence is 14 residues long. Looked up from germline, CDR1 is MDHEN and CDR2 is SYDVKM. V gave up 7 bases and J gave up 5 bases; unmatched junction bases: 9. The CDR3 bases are TGTGCCAGCAAGCCGGGACTAGCTAGCCACGAGCAGTACTTC. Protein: CASKPGLASHEQYF.

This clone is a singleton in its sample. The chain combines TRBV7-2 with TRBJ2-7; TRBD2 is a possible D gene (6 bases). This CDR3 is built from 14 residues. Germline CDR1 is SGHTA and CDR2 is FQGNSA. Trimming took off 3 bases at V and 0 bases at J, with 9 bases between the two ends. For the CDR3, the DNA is TGTGCCAGCAGCTTCCGGGAGAGCTCCTACGAGCAGTACTTC. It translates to CASSFRESSYEQYF.

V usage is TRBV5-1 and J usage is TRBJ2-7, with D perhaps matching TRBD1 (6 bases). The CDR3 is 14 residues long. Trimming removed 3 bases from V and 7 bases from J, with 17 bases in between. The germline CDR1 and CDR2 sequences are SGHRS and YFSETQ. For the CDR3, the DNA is TGCGCCAGCAGCTCGGACAGTCTGTTGGGGGAGCAGTACTTC. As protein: CASSSDSLLGEQYF.

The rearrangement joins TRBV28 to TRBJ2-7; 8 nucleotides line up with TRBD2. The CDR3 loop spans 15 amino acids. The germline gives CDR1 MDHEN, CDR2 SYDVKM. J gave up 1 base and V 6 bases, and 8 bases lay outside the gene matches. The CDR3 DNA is TGTGCCAGCAGCGAAGCGGGGGTCCCGTCCTACGAGCAGTACTTC. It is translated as CASSEAGVPSYEQYF.

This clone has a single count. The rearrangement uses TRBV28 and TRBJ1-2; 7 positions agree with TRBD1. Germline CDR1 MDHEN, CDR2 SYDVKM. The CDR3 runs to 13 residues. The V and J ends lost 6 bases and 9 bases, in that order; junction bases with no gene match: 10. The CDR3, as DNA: TGTGCCAGCAGCCTGAACAGGGGTGAGCGCTACACCTTC. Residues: CASSLNRGERYTF.

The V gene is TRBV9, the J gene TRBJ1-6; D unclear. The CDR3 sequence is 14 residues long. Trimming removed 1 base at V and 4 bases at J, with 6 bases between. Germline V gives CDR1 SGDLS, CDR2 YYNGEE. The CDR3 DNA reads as TGTGCCAGCAGCGTAACAGAGTATAATTCACCCCTCCACTTT. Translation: CASSVTEYNSPLHF.

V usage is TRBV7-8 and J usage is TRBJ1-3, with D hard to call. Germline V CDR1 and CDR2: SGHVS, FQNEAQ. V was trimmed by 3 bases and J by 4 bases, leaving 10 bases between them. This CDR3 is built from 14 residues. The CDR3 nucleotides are TGTGCCAGCAGCTTTCGGGGAGCGGGAAACACCATATATTTT. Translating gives CASSFRGAGNTIYF.

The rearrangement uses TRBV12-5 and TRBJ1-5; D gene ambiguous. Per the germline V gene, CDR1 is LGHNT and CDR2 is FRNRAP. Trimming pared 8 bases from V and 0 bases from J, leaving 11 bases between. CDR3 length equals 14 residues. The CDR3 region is CASLTQDSNQPQHF. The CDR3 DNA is TGTGCTAGTCTTACGCAGGATAGCAATCAGCCCCAGCATTTT. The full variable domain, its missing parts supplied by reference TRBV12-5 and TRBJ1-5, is DARVTQTPRHKVTEMGQEVTMRCQPILGHNTVFWYRQTMMQGLELLAYFRNRAPLDDSGMPKDRFSAEMPDATLATLKIQPSEPRDSAVYFCASLTQDSNQPQHFGDGTRLSIL.